The 3 T cell receptor beta chains below come from one sample, sequenced in a study of blood T cell repertoires in COVID-19. Libraries were prepared by immunoSEQ multiplex PCR; TCRdb keeps only in-frame clonotypes and omits some of them. The data show approximately 250,000 clones, 88% seen once. The specimen sequenced was peripheral blood. Source of these receptors: a woman in her seventies with COVID-19, enrolled during active disease.

The genes are TRBV30 and TRBJ1-3; 10 nucleotides match TRBD1. The germline V gene has CDR1 GTSNPN and CDR2 SVGIG (reference sequence). V lost 1 base to trimming and J lost 0 bases; unmatched junction nucleotides: 18. This CDR3 spans 21 amino acids. CDR3 region: CAWSGPGGTGVFLGSGNTIYF. In DNA, the CDR3 is TGTGCCTGGAGTGGACCTGGGGGGACAGGGGTATTCTTGGGCTCTGGAAACACCATATATTTT.

This clone was seen just once. V usage is TRBV2 and J usage is TRBJ1-1; 8 bases match TRBD1. Germline V CDR1 and CDR2: SNHLY, FYNNEI. Unmatched junction bases numbered 3, after V lost 6 bases and J lost 0 bases. CDR3 length: 14 amino acids. The CDR3 DNA follows: TGTGCCAGCAGACCCAGGGGGCTGAACACTGAAGCTTTCTTT. It translates to CASRPRGLNTEAFF.

The gene calls are TRBV5-1 and TRBJ2-7; possibly TRBD1 for D (5 bases). The V end lost 3 bases, the J end lost 7 bases, and 20 bases lay between the germline ends. The CDR3 has 15 residues. The V gene's germline CDR1 is SGHRS and CDR2 YFSETQ. CDR3 coding DNA: TGCGCCAGCAGCTACAGGACGGATTATTCAGATGAGCAGTACTTC. Translated: CASSYRTDYSDEQYF.